One T cell receptor beta chain is described in this entry. The germline V gene has CDR1 MGHDK and CDR2 SYGVNS. V trimming: 3 bases; J trimming: 1 base; junction bases outside the gene matches: 6. This CDR3 has 16 amino acids. The record originates from a study of blood T cell repertoires in COVID-19. About the study: The origin of the acute and convalescent COVID-19 samples was the United States, Italy and Spain. PBMCs, B-cell-depleted T cells, or T cells were the source of the cDNA or gDNA that made up the material.

In Seattle, patients joined the study during active infection and were tracked longitudinally. In the original processing: Estimated nucleated cell counts came from reference gene primer amplification. Profiling relied on immunoSEQ multiplex PCR, and the TCRdb table lists in-frame clones only, not all of them. The V and J calls and clone size come from that table; D and trimming were worked out from the DNA. The data show around 100,000 clones, about 90% seen once. The source is a man younger than 35 with COVID-19, enrolled during active disease. The sequenced sample consisted of peripheral blood. The gene calls are TRBV25-1 and TRBJ2-3, with TRBD2 matching 8 bases. CDR3 loop: CASSEWRGAGTDTQYF. CDR3 sequence (DNA): TGTGCCAGCAGTGAGTGGCGGGGGGCCGGCACAGATACGCAGTATTTT.